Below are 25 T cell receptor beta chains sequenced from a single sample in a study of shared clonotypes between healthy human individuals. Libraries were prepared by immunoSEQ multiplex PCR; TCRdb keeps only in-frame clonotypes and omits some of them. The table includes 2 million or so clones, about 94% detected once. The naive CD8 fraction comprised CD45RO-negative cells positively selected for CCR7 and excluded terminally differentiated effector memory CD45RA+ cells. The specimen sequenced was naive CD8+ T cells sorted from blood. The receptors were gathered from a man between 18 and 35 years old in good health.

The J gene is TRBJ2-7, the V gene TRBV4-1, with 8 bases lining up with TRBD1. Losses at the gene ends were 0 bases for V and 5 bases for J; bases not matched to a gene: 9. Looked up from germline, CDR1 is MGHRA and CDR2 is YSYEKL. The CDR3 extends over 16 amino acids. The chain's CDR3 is CASSQDQRAGGHEQYF. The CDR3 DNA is TGCGCCAGCAGCCAAGATCAAAGGGCAGGGGGCCACGAGCAGTACTTC.

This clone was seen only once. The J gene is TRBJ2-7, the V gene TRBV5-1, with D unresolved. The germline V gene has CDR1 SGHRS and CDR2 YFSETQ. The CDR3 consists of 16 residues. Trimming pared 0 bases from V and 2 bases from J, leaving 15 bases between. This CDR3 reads CASSLDNGYTPYEQYF. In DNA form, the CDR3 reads TGCGCCAGCAGCTTGGATAACGGCTATACTCCCTACGAGCAGTACTTC.

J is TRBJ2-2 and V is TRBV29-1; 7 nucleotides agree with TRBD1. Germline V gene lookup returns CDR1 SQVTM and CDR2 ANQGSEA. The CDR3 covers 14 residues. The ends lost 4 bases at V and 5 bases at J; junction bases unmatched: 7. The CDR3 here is CSVAGDRTTGELFF. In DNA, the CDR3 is TGCAGCGTTGCAGGGGACAGAACGACCGGGGAGCTGTTTTTT.

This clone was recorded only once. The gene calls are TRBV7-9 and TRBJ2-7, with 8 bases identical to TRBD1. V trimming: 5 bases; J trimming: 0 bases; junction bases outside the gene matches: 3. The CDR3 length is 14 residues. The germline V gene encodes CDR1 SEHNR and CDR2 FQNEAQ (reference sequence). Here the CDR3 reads CASSAGGLSYEQYF. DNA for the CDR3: TGTGCCAGCAGCGCAGGGGGCCTCTCCTACGAGCAGTACTTC.

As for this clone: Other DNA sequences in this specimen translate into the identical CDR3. In nucleotides, the CDR3 is TGTGCCAGCAGTCGGACAGGGGGCTCCTACGAGCAGTACTTC. Translating it yields CASSRTGGSYEQYF. The rearrangement uses TRBV27 and TRBJ2-7; 10 bases fit TRBD1. Per germline, CDR1 MNHEY and CDR2 SMNVEV (reference sequence). The CDR3 is 14 amino acids. With V trimmed by 5 bases and J by 0 bases, 1 base remained unmatched.

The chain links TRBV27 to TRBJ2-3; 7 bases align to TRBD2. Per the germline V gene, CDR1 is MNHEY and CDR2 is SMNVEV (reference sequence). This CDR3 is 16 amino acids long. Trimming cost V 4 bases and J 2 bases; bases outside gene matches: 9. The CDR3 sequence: CASSSRTSGDTDTQYF. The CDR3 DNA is TGTGCCAGCAGTTCGCGGACTAGTGGGGACACAGATACGCAGTATTTT.

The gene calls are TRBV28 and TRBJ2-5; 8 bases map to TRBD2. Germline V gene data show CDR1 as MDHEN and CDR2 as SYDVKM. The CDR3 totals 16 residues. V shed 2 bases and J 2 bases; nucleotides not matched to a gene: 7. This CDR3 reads CASSLTSSGSQETQYF. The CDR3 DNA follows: TGTGCCAGCAGTTTAACGTCGAGCGGGAGTCAAGAGACCCAGTACTTC.

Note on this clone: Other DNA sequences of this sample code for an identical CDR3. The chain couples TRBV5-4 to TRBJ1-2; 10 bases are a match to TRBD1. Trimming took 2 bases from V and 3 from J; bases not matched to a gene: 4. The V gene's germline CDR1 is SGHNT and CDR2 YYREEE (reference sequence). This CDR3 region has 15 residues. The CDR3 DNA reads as TGTGCCAGCAGCTTCCGGGACAGGGGAGACTATGGCTACACCTTC. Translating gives CASSFRDRGDYGYTF.

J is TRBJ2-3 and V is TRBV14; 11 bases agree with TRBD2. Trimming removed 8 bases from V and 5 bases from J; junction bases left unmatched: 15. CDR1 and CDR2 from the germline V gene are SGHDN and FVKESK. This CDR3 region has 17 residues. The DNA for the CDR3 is TGTGCCAGCCGGAGTAGGCCAGGGACTAGCGGTGGAGATACGCAGTATTTT. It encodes CASRSRPGTSGGDTQYF. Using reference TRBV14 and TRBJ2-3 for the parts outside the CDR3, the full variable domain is EAGVTQFPSHSVIEKGQTVTLRCDPISGHDNLYWYRRVMGKEIKFLLHFVKESKQDESGMPNNRFLAERTGGTYSTLKVQPAELEDSGVYFCASRSRPGTSGGDTQYFGPGTRLTVL.

For the CDR3, the DNA is TGTGCCAGCAGTTTATTAGTCGGGGGGGATTACAATGAGCAGTTCTTC. This translates into CASSLLVGGDYNEQFF. The genes are TRBV27 and TRBJ2-1; 8 bases map to TRBD2. The CDR3 consists of 16 residues. Per germline, CDR1 MNHEY and CDR2 SMNVEV (reference sequence). Trimming removed 1 base from V and 4 bases from J; junction bases left unmatched: 6.

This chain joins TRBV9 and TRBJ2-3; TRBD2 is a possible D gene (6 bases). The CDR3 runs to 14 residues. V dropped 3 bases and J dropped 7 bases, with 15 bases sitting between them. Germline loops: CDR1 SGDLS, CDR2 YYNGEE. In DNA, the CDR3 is TGTGCCAGCAGCGCGGGGGACCCCTACTATACGCAGTATTTT. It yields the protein CASSAGDPYYTQYF.

The CDR3 nucleotides are TGCGCCAGCCAATCGTGGGAGGAGTCCCCGAACACTGAAGCTTTCTTT. It encodes CASQSWEESPNTEAFF. The J gene is TRBJ1-1, the V gene TRBV23-1, with D unclear. TRBV23-1 is annotated as an ORF whose role is uncertain. CDR3 length equals 16 residues. V shed 8 bases and J shed 1 base, with 20 bases lying between them.

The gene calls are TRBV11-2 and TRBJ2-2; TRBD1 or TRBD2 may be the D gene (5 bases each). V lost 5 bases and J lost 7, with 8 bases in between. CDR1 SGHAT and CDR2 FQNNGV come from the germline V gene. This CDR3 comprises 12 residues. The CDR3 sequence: CASSIGGGELFF. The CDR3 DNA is TGTGCCAGCAGCATTGGGGGCGGGGAGCTGTTTTTT.

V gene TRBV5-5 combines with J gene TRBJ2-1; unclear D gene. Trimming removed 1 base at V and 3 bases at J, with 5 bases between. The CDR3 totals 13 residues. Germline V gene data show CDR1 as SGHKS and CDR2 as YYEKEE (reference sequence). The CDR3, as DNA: TGTGCCAGCAGCTTGACCCACTACAATGAGCAGTTCTTC. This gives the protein CASSLTHYNEQFF.

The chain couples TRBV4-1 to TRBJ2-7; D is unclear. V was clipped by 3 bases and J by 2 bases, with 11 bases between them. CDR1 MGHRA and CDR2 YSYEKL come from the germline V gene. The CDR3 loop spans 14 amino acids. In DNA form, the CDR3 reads TGCGCCAGCAGCCAGATAGGGCGTACCTACGAGCAGTACTTC. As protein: CASSQIGRTYEQYF.

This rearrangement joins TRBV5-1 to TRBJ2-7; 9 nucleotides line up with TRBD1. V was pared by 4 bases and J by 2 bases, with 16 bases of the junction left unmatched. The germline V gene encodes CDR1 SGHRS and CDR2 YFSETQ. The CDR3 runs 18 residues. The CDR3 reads CASSPGTGLTGAPYEQYF. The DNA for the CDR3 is TGCGCCAGCAGCCCCGGGACAGGGTTAACGGGAGCTCCCTACGAGCAGTACTTC. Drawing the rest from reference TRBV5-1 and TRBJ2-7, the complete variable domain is KAGVTQTPRYLIKTRGQQVTLSCSPISGHRSVSWYQQTPGQGLQFLFEYFSETQRNKGNFPGRFSGRQFSNSRSEMNVSTLELGDSALYLCASSPGTGLTGAPYEQYFGPGTRLTVT.

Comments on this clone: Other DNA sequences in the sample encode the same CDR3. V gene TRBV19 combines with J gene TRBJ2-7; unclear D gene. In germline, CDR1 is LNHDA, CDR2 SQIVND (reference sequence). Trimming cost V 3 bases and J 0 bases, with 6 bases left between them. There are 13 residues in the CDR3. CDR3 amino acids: CASSMGTSYEQYF. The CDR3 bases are TGTGCCAGTAGTATGGGCACCTCCTACGAGCAGTACTTC.

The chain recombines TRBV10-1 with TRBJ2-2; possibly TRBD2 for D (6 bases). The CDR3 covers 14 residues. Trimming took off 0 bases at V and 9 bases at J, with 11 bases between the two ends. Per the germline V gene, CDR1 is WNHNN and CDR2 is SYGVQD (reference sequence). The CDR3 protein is CASSESLATRELFF. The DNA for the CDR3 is TGCGCCAGCAGTGAGTCGCTAGCGACCCGGGAGCTGTTTTTT.

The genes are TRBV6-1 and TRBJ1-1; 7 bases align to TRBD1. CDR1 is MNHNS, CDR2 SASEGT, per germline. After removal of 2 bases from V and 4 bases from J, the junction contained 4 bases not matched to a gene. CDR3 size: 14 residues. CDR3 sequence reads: CASSELRGPTEAFF. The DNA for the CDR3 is TGTGCCAGCAGTGAACTAAGGGGGCCCACTGAAGCTTTCTTT.

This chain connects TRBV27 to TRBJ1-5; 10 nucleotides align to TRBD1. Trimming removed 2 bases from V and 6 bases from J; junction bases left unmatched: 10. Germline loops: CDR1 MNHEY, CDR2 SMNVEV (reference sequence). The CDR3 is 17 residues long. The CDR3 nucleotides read TGTGCCAGCAGTTTACTATTCGACAGGGGGCAGAGTCAGCCCCAGCATTTT. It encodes CASSLLFDRGQSQPQHF.

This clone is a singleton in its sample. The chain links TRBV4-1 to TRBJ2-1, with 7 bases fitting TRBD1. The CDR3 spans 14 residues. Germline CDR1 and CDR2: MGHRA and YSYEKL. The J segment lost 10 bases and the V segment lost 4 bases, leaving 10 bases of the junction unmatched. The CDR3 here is CASSPRTGGREQFF. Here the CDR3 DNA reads TGCGCCAGCAGCCCTCGGACAGGTGGTAGGGAGCAGTTCTTC.

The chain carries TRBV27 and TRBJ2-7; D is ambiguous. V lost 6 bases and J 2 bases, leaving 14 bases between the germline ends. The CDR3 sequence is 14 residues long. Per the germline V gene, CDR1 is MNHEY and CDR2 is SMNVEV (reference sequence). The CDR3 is CASRIEVKAYEQYF. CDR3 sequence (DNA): TGTGCCAGCAGGATCGAGGTAAAGGCCTACGAGCAGTACTTC.

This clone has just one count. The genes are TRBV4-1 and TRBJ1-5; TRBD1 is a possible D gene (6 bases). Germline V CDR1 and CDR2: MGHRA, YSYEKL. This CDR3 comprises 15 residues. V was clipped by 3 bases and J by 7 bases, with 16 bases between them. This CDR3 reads CASSQQTGRGQPQHF. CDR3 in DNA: TGCGCCAGCAGCCAGCAAACAGGGCGAGGACAGCCCCAGCATTTT.

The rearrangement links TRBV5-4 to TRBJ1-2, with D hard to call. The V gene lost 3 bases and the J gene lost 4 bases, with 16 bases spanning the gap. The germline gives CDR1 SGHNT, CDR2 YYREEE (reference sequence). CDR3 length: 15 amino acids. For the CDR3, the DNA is TGTGCCAGCAGCTCCCCTATTGGAGCCACCTATGGCTACACCTTC. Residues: CASSSPIGATYGYTF.

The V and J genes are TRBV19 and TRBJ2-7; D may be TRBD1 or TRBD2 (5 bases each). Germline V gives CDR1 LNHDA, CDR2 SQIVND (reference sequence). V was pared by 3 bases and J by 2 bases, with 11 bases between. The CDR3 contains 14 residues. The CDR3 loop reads CASSMRGITYEQYF. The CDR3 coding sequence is TGTGCCAGTAGTATGAGGGGTATTACCTACGAGCAGTACTTC.